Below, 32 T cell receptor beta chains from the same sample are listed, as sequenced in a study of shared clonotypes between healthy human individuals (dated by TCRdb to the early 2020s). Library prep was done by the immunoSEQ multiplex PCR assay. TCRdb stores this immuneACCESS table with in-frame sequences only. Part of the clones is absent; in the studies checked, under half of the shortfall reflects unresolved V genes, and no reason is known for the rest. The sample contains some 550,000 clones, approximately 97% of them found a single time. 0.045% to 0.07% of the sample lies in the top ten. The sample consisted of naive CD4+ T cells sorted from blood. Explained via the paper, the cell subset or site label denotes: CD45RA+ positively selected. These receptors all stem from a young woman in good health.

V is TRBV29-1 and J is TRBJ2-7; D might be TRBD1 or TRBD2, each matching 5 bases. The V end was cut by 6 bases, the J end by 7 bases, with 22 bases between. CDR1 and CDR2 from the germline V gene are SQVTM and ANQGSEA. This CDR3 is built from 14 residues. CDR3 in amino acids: CSVRTGTEVGEQYF. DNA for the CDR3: TGCAGCGTAAGAACCGGGACGGAGGTGGGTGAGCAGTACTTC.

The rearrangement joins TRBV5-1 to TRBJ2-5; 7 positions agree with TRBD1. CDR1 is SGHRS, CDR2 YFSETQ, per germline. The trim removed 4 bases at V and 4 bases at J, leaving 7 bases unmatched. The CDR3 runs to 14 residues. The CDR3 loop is CASSPDRVGETQYF. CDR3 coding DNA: TGCGCCAGCAGCCCAGACAGGGTAGGAGAGACCCAGTACTTC.

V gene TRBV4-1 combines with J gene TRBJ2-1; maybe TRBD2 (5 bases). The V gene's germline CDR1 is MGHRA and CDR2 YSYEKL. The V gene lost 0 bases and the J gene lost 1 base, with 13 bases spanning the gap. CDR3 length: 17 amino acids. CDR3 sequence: CASSQDPRGMSYNEQFF. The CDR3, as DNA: TGCGCCAGCAGCCAAGACCCTAGAGGGATGTCCTACAATGAGCAGTTCTTC.

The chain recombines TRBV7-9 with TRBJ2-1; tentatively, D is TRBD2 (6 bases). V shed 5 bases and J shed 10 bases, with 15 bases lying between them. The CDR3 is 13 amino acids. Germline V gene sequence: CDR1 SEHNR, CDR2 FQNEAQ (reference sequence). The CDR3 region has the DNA TGTGCCAGCAGCCTACCGGAGGGCAGGGAGCAGTTCTTC. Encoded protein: CASSLPEGREQFF.

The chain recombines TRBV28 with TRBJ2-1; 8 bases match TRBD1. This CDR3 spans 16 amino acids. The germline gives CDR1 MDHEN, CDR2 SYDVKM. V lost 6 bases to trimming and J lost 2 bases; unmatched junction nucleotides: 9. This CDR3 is CASRSDRGLAYNEQFF. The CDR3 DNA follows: TGTGCCAGCAGGTCCGACAGGGGTCTCGCCTACAATGAGCAGTTCTTC.

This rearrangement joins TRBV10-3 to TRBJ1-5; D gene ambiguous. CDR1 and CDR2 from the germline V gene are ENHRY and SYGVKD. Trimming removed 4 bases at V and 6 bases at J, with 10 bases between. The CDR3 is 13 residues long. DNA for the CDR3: TGTGCCATCAGTGCGCTAGGGCCTCAGCCCCAGCATTTT. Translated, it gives CAISALGPQPQHF.

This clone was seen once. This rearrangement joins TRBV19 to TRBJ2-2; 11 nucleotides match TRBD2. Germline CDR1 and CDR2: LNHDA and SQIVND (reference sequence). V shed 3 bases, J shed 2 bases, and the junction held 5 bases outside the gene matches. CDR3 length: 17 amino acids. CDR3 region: CASSIGSGRGNTGELFF. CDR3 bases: TGTGCCAGTAGTATCGGTAGCGGGAGGGGAAACACCGGGGAGCTGTTTTTT.

This CDR3 is CATSRAGEGYNEQFF. The CDR3 DNA sequence: TGTGCCACCAGCAGAGCTGGGGAAGGTTACAATGAGCAGTTCTTC. The chain has TRBV15 and TRBJ2-1; D is undetermined. Germline CDR1 is LNHNV and CDR2 is YYDKDF (reference sequence). This CDR3 comprises 15 residues. V lost 1 base and J lost 4, with 11 bases in between. Using reference TRBV15 and TRBJ2-1 for the parts outside the CDR3, the full variable domain is DAMVIQNPRYQVTQFGKPVTLSCSQTLNHNVMYWYQQKSSQAPKLLFHYYDKDFNNEADTPDNFQSRRPNTSFCFLDIRSPGLGDTAMYLCATSRAGEGYNEQFFGPGTRLTVL.

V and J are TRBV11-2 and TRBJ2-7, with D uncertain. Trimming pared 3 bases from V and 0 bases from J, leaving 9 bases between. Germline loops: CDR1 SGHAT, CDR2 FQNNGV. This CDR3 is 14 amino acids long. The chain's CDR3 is CASSLAQYSYEQYF. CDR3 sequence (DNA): TGTGCCAGCAGCTTGGCACAGTACTCCTACGAGCAGTACTTC.

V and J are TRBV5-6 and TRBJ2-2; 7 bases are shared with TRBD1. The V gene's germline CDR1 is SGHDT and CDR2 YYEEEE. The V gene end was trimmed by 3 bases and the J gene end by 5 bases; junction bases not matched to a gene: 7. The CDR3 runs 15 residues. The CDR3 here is CASSWSNRGTGELFF. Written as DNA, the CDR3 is TGTGCCAGCAGCTGGTCGAACAGGGGAACCGGGGAGCTGTTTTTT.

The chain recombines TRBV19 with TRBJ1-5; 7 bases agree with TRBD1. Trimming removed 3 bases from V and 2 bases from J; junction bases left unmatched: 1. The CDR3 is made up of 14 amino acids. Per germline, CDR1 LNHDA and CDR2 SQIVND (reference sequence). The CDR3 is CASSIQGGNQPQHF. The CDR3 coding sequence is TGTGCCAGTAGTATCCAGGGGGGCAATCAGCCCCAGCATTTT.

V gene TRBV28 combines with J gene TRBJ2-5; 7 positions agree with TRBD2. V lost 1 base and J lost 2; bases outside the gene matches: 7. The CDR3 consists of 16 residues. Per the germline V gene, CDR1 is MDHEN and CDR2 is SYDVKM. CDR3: CASSLFAGATQETQYF. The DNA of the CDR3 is TGTGCCAGCAGTTTATTTGCGGGAGCTACACAAGAGACCCAGTACTTC.

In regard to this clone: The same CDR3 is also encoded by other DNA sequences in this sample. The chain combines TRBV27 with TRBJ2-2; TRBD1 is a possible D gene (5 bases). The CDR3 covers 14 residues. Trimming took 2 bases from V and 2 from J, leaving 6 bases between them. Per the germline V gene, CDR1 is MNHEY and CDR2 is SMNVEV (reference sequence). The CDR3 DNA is TGTGCCAGCAGTTTACAGGGAAACACCGGGGAGCTGTTTTTT. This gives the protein CASSLQGNTGELFF.

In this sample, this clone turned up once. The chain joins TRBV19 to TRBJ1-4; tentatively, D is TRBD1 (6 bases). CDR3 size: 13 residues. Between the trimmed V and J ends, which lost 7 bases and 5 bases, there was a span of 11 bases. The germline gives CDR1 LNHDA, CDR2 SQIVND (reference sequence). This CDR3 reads CASTDRLNEKLFF. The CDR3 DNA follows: TGTGCCAGTACCGACAGGCTAAATGAAAAACTGTTTTTT.

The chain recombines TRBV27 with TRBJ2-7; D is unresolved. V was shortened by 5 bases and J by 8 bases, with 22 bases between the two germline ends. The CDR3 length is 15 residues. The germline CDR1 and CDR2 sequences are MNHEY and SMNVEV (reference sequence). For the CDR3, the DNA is TGTGCCAGCAGTCCCGAGTTTACGCGCTGGGTAAAGCAGTACTTC. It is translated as CASSPEFTRWVKQYF.

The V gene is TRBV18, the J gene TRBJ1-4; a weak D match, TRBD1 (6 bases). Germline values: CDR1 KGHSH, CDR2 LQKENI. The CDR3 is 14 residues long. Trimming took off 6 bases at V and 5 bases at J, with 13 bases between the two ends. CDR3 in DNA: TGTGCCAGCTCGTTAAGGCAGGGGAATGAAAAACTGTTTTTT. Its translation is CASSLRQGNEKLFF.

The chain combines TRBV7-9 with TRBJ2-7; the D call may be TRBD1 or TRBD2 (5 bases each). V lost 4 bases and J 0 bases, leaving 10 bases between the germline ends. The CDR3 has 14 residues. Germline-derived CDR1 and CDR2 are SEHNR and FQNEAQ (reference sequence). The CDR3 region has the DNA TGTGCCAGCAGCTGGTCCGGGACCTCCTACGAGCAGTACTTC. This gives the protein CASSWSGTSYEQYF. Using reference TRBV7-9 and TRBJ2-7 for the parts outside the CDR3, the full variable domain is DTGVSQNPRHKITKRGQNVTFRCDPISEHNRLYWYRQTLGQGPEFLTYFQNEAQLEKSRLLSDRFSAERPKGSFSTLEIQRTEQGDSAMYLCASSWSGTSYEQYFGPGTRLTVT.

Here the CDR3 reads CASSDRGSNQPQHF. As DNA, the CDR3 is TGTGCCAGCAGCGATAGGGGGAGCAATCAGCCCCAGCATTTT. The gene calls are TRBV11-3 and TRBJ1-5; tentatively, D is TRBD1 (6 bases). Germline V lookup: CDR1 SGHNT, CDR2 YENEEA. The V gene lost 5 bases and the J gene lost 1 base, with 9 bases spanning the gap. The length of the CDR3 is 14 residues.

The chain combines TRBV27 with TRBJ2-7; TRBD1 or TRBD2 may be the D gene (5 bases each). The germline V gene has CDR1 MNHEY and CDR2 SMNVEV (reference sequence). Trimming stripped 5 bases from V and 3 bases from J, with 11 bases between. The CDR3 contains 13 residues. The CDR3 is CASSIGTYYEQYF. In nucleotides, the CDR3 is TGTGCCAGCAGTATCGGGACCTACTACGAGCAGTACTTC.

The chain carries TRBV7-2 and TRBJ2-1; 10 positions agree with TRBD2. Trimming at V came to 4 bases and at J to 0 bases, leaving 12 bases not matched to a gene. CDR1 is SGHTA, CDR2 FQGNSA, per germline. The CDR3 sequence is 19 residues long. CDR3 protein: CASSSRLAGQSYSYNEQFF. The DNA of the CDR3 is TGTGCCAGCAGCTCTCGACTAGCGGGCCAATCCTACTCCTACAATGAGCAGTTCTTC. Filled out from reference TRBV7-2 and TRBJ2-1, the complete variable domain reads GAGVSQSPSNKVTEKGKDVELRCDPISGHTALYWYRQSLGQGLEFLIYFQGNSAPDKSGLPSDRFSAERTGGSVSTLTIQRTQQEDSAVYLCASSSRLAGQSYSYNEQFFGPGTRLTVL.

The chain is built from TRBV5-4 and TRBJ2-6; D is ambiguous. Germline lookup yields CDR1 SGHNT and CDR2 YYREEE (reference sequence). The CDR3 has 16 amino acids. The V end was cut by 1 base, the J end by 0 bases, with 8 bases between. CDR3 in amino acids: CASSLLGRSGANVLTF. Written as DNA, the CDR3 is TGTGCCAGCAGCTTGTTAGGTCGCTCTGGGGCCAACGTCCTGACTTTC.

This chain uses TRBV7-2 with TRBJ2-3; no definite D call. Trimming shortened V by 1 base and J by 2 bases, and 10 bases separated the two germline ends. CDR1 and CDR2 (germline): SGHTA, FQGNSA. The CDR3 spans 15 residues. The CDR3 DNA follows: TGTGCCAGCAGCTTAGGAGCGACTGACACAGATACGCAGTATTTT. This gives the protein CASSLGATDTDTQYF. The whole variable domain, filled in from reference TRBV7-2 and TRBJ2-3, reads GAGVSQSPSNKVTEKGKDVELRCDPISGHTALYWYRQSLGQGLEFLIYFQGNSAPDKSGLPSDRFSAERTGGSVSTLTIQRTQQEDSAVYLCASSLGATDTDTQYFGPGTRLTVL.

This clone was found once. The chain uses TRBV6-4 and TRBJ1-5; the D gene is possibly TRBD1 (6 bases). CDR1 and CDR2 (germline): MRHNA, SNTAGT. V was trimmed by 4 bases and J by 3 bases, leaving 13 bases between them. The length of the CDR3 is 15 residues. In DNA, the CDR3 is TGTGCCAGCAGTGGGGGGCAGGGCATCAATCAGCCCCAGCATTTT. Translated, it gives CASSGGQGINQPQHF.

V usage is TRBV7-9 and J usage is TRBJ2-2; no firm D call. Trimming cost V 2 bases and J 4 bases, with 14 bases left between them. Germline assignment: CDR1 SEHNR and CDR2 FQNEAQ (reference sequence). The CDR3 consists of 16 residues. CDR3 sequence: CASSLRIGQSTGELFF. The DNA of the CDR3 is TGTGCCAGCAGCTTAAGGATTGGGCAGAGCACCGGGGAGCTGTTTTTT.

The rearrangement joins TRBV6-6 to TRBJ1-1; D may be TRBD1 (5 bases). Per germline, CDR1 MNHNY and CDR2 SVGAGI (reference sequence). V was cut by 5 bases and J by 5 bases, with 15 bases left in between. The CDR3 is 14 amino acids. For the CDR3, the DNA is TGTGCCAGCAGTCTTGCCGGCGGGGGGACTGAAGCTTTCTTT. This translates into CASSLAGGGTEAFF.

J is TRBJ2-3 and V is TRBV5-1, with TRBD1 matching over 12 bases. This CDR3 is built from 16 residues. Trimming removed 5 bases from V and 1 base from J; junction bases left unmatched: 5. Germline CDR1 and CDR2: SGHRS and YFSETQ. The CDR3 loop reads CASRRDRGLGTDTQYF. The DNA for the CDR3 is TGCGCCAGCAGACGGGACAGGGGGCTTGGCACAGATACGCAGTATTTT. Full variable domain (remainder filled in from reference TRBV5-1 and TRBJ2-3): KAGVTQTPRYLIKTRGQQVTLSCSPISGHRSVSWYQQTPGQGLQFLFEYFSETQRNKGNFPGRFSGRQFSNSRSEMNVSTLELGDSALYLCASRRDRGLGTDTQYFGPGTRLTVL.

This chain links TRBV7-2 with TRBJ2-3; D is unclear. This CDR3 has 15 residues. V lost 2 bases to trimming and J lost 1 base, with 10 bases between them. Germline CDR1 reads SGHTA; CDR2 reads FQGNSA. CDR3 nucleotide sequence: TGTGCCAGCAGCTTAACCGCTCGTCGCACAGATACGCAGTATTTT. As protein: CASSLTARRTDTQYF.

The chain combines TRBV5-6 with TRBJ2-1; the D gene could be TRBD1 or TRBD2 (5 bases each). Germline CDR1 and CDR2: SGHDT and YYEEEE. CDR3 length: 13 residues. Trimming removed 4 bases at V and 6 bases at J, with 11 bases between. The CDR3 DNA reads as TGTGCCAGCAGCCCGGGGCGTTTCAATGAGCAGTTCTTC. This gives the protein CASSPGRFNEQFF. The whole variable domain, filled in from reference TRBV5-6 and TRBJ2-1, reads DAGVTQSPTHLIKTRGQQVTLRCSPKSGHDTVSWYQQALGQGPQFIFQYYEEEERQRGNFPDRFSGHQFPNYSSELNVNALLLGDSALYLCASSPGRFNEQFFGPGTRLTVL.

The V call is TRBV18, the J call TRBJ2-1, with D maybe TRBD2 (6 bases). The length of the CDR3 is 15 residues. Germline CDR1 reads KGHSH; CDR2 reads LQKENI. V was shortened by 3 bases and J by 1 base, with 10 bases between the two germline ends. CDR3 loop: CASSPGGGSYNEQFF. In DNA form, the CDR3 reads TGTGCCAGCTCACCGGGGGGAGGATCCTACAATGAGCAGTTCTTC.

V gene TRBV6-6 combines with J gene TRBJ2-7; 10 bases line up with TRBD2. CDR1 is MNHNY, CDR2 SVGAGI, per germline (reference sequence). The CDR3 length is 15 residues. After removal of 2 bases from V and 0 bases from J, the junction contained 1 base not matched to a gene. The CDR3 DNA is TGTGCCAGCAGTTACCTAGCGGGAGCCTCCTACGAGCAGTACTTC. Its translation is CASSYLAGASYEQYF.

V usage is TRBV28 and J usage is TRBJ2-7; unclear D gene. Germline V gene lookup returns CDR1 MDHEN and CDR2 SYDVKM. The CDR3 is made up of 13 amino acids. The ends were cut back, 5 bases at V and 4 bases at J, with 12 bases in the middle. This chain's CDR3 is CASSTATEYEQYF. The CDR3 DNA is TGTGCCAGCAGTACCGCAACAGAGTACGAGCAGTACTTC. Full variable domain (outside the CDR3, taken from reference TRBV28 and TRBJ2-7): DVKVTQSSRYLVKRTGEKVFLECVQDMDHENMFWYRQDPGLGLRLIYFSYDVKMKEKGDIPEGYSVSREKKERFSLILESASTNQTSMYLCASSTATEYEQYFGPGTRLTVT.

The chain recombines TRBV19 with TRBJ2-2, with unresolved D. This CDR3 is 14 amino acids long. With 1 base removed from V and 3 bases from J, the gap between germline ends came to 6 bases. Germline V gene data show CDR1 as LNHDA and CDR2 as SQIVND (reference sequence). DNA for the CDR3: TGTGCCAGTAGTATAGGGGTGGACACCGGGGAGCTGTTTTTT. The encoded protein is CASSIGVDTGELFF. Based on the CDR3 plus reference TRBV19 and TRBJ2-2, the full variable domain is DGGITQSPKYLFRKEGQNVTLSCEQNLNHDAMYWYRQDPGQGLRLIYYSQIVNDFQKGDIAEGYSVSREKKESFPLTVTSAQKNPTAFYLCASSIGVDTGELFFGEGSRLTVL.